This entry lists 24 T cell receptor beta chains sequenced from one sample in a study of OX40 agonist ivuxolimab in advanced cancers. Produced via immunoSEQ multiplex PCR; TCRdb's table is partial and in-frame only. Found here are tens of thousands of clones, approximately 91% of them singletons; the top ten hold 18%. Sequenced here: CD4+ or CD8+ T cells sorted from blood, sampled in a trial of the OX40 agonist ivuxolimab. Receptor source: an adult with an advanced solid tumor such as melanoma, head and neck, liver or kidney cancer.

The chain couples TRBV7-3 to TRBJ2-5, with 7 bases fitting TRBD1. CDR3 size: 14 residues. Trimming removed 5 bases from V and 3 bases from J; junction bases left unmatched: 6. Germline CDR1 reads SGHTA; CDR2 reads FQGTGA. The CDR3 reads CASSPTGTEETQYF. CDR3 bases: TGTGCCAGCAGCCCTACCGGGACAGAAGAGACCCAGTACTTC. Supplemented by reference TRBV7-3 and TRBJ2-5, the full variable domain reads GAGVSQTPSNKVTEKGKYVELRCDPISGHTALYWYRQSLGQGPEFLIYFQGTGAADDSGLPNDRFFAVRPEGSVSTLKIQRTERGDSAVYLCASSPTGTEETQYFGPGTRLLVL.

The chain carries TRBV7-6 and TRBJ2-3; weak D call: TRBD2 (6 bases). V lost 0 bases to trimming and J lost 4 bases, with 14 bases between them. Germline V gene sequence: CDR1 SGHVS, CDR2 FNYEAQ. This CDR3 spans 16 amino acids. As DNA, the CDR3 is TGTGCCAGCAGCTTAGCTCCGGGACTGGGCCCAGATACGCAGTATTTT. Its protein is CASSLAPGLGPDTQYF.

CDR3 sequence: CASSLGGGNTEAFF. In DNA, the CDR3 is TGTGCCAGCAGCTTAGGGGGGGGTAACACTGAAGCTTTCTTT. The chain carries TRBV11-2 and TRBJ1-1; a weak D match, TRBD1 (5 bases). The CDR3 spans 14 residues. The germline V gene encodes CDR1 SGHAT and CDR2 FQNNGV. The V end lost 1 base, the J end lost 2 bases, and 8 bases lay between the germline ends.

This clone is medium-sized within its sample. The V gene is TRBV10-2, the J gene TRBJ1-5; D is possibly TRBD1 (6 bases). This CDR3 has 13 residues. Germline V gives CDR1 WSHSY, CDR2 SAAADI. Between the trimmed V and J ends, which lost 8 bases and 6 bases, there was a span of 14 bases. The CDR3: CASGTGYRQPQHF. CDR3 in DNA: TGCGCCAGCGGTACAGGGTATCGTCAGCCCCAGCATTTT.

The rearrangement links TRBV7-8 to TRBJ2-7; TRBD1 aligns across 10 bases. This CDR3 has 15 amino acids. CDR1 is SGHVS, CDR2 FQNEAQ, per germline. The trim removed 3 bases at V and 2 bases at J, leaving 4 bases unmatched. For the CDR3, the DNA is TGTGCCAGCAGCTTTGGGACAGGGGATACCTACGAGCAGTACTTC. Translated, it gives CASSFGTGDTYEQYF.

The V call is TRBV13, the J call TRBJ2-5; 9 positions agree with TRBD2. This CDR3 comprises 15 residues. Germline V gene data show CDR1 as PRHDT and CDR2 as FYEKMQ (reference sequence). Unmatched junction bases numbered 4, after V lost 0 bases and J lost 5 bases. CDR3 DNA: TGTGCCAGCAGCTTAGGTAGCGGGAGTTGGGAGACCCAGTACTTC. Translation: CASSLGSGSWETQYF.

The rearrangement joins TRBV9 to TRBJ1-3; 7 bases match TRBD1. Losses at the gene ends were 1 base for V and 2 bases for J; bases not matched to a gene: 0. The length of the CDR3 is 14 residues. In germline, CDR1 is SGDLS, CDR2 YYNGEE. CDR3 sequence (DNA): TGTGCCAGCAGCGTACAGGGGGCTGGAAACACCATATATTTT. Protein: CASSVQGAGNTIYF. Combining the CDR3 with reference TRBV9 and TRBJ1-3 gives the whole variable domain DSGVTQTPKHLITATGQRVTLRCSPRSGDLSVYWYQQSLDQGLQFLIQYYNGEERAKGNILERFSAQQFPDLHSELNLSSLELGDSALYFCASSVQGAGNTIYFGEGSWLTVV.

CDR3 in DNA: TGTGCCAGTAGCGTAGGGCCGGAGGATGAGCAGTTCTTC. Protein sequence: CASSVGPEDEQFF. The chain carries TRBV19 and TRBJ2-1; a weak D match, TRBD2 (5 bases). Germline V gene data show CDR1 as LNHDA and CDR2 as SQIVND (reference sequence). V was trimmed by 6 bases and J by 8 bases, leaving 14 bases between them. This CDR3 comprises 13 residues.

This chain links TRBV6-4 with TRBJ2-7; 7 nucleotides align to TRBD2. Germline V gives CDR1 MRHNA, CDR2 SNTAGT. J lost 2 bases, V lost 5 bases, and 9 bases had no gene match. This CDR3 comprises 15 residues. The CDR3 here is CASSFQGGSTYEQYF. The CDR3 DNA reads TGTGCCAGCAGTTTCCAGGGAGGGTCCACCTACGAGCAGTACTTC.

On this clone: The DNA is omitted, as the CDR3 cannot be located on it reliably, and the CDR3 follows TCRdb's listing. The rearrangement uses TRBV28 and TRBJ1-3; the listed D gene, TRBD1, was not tested against the DNA. Per the germline V gene, CDR1 is MDHEN and CDR2 is SYDVKM. Including both end residues, the CDR3 is 17 amino acids long. The CDR3 protein is CASSSSTDRGTGNTIYF.

V and J are TRBV11-1 and TRBJ2-7; D gene ambiguous. CDR1 is SGHAT and CDR2 is FQDESV in the germline V gene (reference sequence). The CDR3 loop spans 13 amino acids. Trimming shortened V by 5 bases and J by 5 bases, and 13 bases separated the two germline ends. CDR3 residues: CASSREQGHEQYF. DNA of the CDR3: TGTGCCAGCAGCAGGGAACAAGGCCACGAGCAGTACTTC.

The chain employs TRBV7-2 and TRBJ2-1; 8 bases are a match to TRBD2. The V gene's germline CDR1 is SGHTA and CDR2 FQGNSA. With V trimmed by 2 bases and J by 8 bases, 8 bases remained unmatched. The CDR3 extends over 15 amino acids. CDR3 sequence (DNA): TGTGCCAGCAGCTTACTCGCGGGAGGTTTGGATGAGCAGTTCTTC. Residues: CASSLLAGGLDEQFF.

The V and J genes are TRBV27 and TRBJ1-2; 10 bases agree with TRBD1. The V gene end was trimmed by 2 bases and the J gene end by 4 bases; junction bases not matched to a gene: 7. CDR1 is MNHEY and CDR2 is SMNVEV in the germline V gene (reference sequence). The CDR3 is 16 residues long. CDR3 residues: CASSLLLGQGPYGYTF. The CDR3 DNA is TGTGCCAGCAGTTTACTGTTGGGACAGGGGCCCTATGGCTACACCTTC.

This chain links TRBV4-3 with TRBJ2-1; D ambiguous. V lost 2 bases and J 10 bases, leaving 12 bases between the germline ends. The CDR3 is 13 amino acids. CDR1 and CDR2 from the germline V gene are LGHNA and YSLEER. CDR3 amino acids: CASSQSSIREQFF. The DNA for the CDR3 is TGCGCCAGCAGCCAATCTTCGATTAGAGAGCAGTTCTTC.

About this clone itself: The sample carries other DNA sequences with the same CDR3. V gene TRBV9 combines with J gene TRBJ2-3; TRBD2 matches at 9 bases. Germline V gives CDR1 SGDLS, CDR2 YYNGEE. CDR3 length: 14 residues. The V segment lost 2 bases and the J segment 3 bases; nucleotides outside the gene matches: 1. The CDR3 here is CASSVSGGTDTQYF. DNA for the CDR3: TGTGCCAGCAGCGTTAGCGGGGGTACAGATACGCAGTATTTT.

The chain links TRBV19 to TRBJ2-5; D may be TRBD1 or TRBD2 (5 bases each). CDR3 length: 15 amino acids. Trimming shortened V by 5 bases and J by 4 bases, and 17 bases separated the two germline ends. Per germline, CDR1 LNHDA and CDR2 SQIVND (reference sequence). CDR3 DNA sequence: TGTGCCAGTAGTCCCCGGGACGGCCCCACAGAGACCCAGTACTTC. It codes for CASSPRDGPTETQYF. The variable domain in full, with the rest retrieved from reference TRBV19 and TRBJ2-5, is DGGITQSPKYLFRKEGQNVTLSCEQNLNHDAMYWYRQDPGQGLRLIYYSQIVNDFQKGDIAEGYSVSREKKESFPLTVTSAQKNPTAFYLCASSPRDGPTETQYFGPGTRLLVL.

CDR3 residues: CASSLGIGGSGYTF. The DNA of the CDR3 is TGTGCCAGCAGCTTAGGAATAGGGGGCTCTGGCTACACCTTC. V gene TRBV11-2 combines with J gene TRBJ1-2; 7 bases are shared with TRBD1. The length of the CDR3 is 14 residues. The V gene's germline CDR1 is SGHAT and CDR2 FQNNGV. V gave up 1 base and J gave up 7 bases; unmatched junction bases: 6. The full variable domain, in which reference TRBV11-2 and TRBJ1-2 provide the parts outside the CDR3, is EAGVAQSPRYKIIEKRQSVAFWCNPISGHATLYWYQQILGQGPKLLIQFQNNGVVDDSQLPKDRFSAERLKGVDSTLKIQPAKLEDSAVYLCASSLGIGGSGYTFGSGTRLTVV.

The CDR3 bases are TGCGCCAGCAGTCAATCAACAGTCACCCGGGGGCCCTACGAGCAGTACTTC. The encoded protein is CASSQSTVTRGPYEQYF. V usage is TRBV23-1 and J usage is TRBJ2-7; D may correspond to TRBD1 or TRBD2 (6 bases each). TRBV23-1 has ORF status, its function being uncertain. The CDR3 is 17 amino acids. Trimming cost V 0 bases and J 2 bases, with 17 bases left between them.

V and J are TRBV5-1 and TRBJ2-1; TRBD2 matches at 7 bases. The germline V gene has CDR1 SGHRS and CDR2 YFSETQ. J was trimmed by 6 bases and V by 6 bases; bases with no gene match: 3. The CDR3 is made up of 12 amino acids. This CDR3 reads CASNRGVNEQFF. Written as DNA, the CDR3 is TGCGCCAGCAACCGGGGGGTCAATGAGCAGTTCTTC.

The chain carries TRBV5-1 and TRBJ2-3; no clear D gene. Trimming removed 0 bases from V and 0 bases from J, with 11 bases in between. From germline, CDR1 is SGHRS and CDR2 YFSETQ. The CDR3 totals 16 residues. CDR3: CASSLVPGTSTDTQYF. The CDR3 region has the DNA TGCGCCAGCAGCTTGGTTCCAGGTACTAGCACAGATACGCAGTATTTT.

J is TRBJ2-3 and V is TRBV11-3; 10 bases map to TRBD1. This CDR3 region has 18 residues. Losses at the gene ends were 1 base for V and 2 bases for J; bases not matched to a gene: 9. Germline lookup yields CDR1 SGHNT and CDR2 YENEEA. CDR3 sequence (DNA): TGTGCCAGCAGCTTAGTATCTCGTGGGACAGGGGACACAGATACGCAGTATTTT. Amino acids: CASSLVSRGTGDTDTQYF.

The chain couples TRBV13 to TRBJ1-2, with D perhaps matching TRBD1 (5 bases). The CDR3 consists of 14 residues. With 5 bases removed from V and 8 bases from J, the gap between germline ends came to 18 bases. Germline assignment: CDR1 PRHDT and CDR2 FYEKMQ (reference sequence). This CDR3 is CASSLQSGESGYTF. DNA for the CDR3: TGTGCCAGCAGCCTTCAGTCGGGGGAAAGCGGCTACACCTTC.

The chain employs TRBV2 and TRBJ1-5, with unresolved D. The germline V gene encodes CDR1 SNHLY and CDR2 FYNNEI. V lost 2 bases, J lost 0 bases, and 8 bases lay in between. This CDR3 spans 15 amino acids. The CDR3 here is CASSESPNSNQPQHF. The DNA for the CDR3 is TGTGCCAGCAGTGAATCCCCCAATAGCAATCAGCCCCAGCATTTT.

CDR3 bases: TGCGCCAGCAGCTTGGAACCGGGGCTCTATGGCTACACCTTC. Translating it yields CASSLEPGLYGYTF. The chain couples TRBV5-1 to TRBJ1-2; D is possibly TRBD1 (5 bases). The CDR3 spans 14 residues. V lost 0 bases and J lost 4, with 10 bases in between. From germline, CDR1 is SGHRS and CDR2 YFSETQ.